Listed here are 9 T cell receptor beta chains from one sample, sequenced in a study of radiotherapy plus CTLA-4 blockade in lung cancer. Measured with immunoSEQ multiplex PCR; TCRdb has only the in-frame clones, and not every one. This sample has about 95,000 clones, with around 86% found just once. Sequences were derived from peripheral blood, sampled from a patient treated with radiotherapy plus ipilimumab. The source is a human donor with non-small cell lung cancer who had a partial response to radiotherapy plus ipilimumab.

CDR3 in amino acids: CATSRDLIMSNQPQHF. As DNA, the CDR3 is TGTGCCACCAGCAGAGACCTAATTATGAGCAATCAGCCCCAGCATTTT. This chain connects TRBV15 to TRBJ1-5; no clear D. V shed 0 bases and J shed 1 base, with 10 bases lying between them. This CDR3 is built from 16 residues. Germline V gene lookup returns CDR1 LNHNV and CDR2 YYDKDF (reference sequence).

This clone appeared a few times. The chain links TRBV18 to TRBJ2-1; tentative D call: TRBD2 (5 bases). The CDR3 contains 14 residues. Germline V gene data show CDR1 as KGHSH and CDR2 as LQKENI. The V and J ends lost 0 bases and 8 bases respectively, with 11 bases between them. This chain's CDR3 is CASSPPGVKDEQFF. The CDR3 nucleotides read TGTGCCAGCTCACCACCGGGAGTAAAGGATGAGCAGTTCTTC.

CDR3 sequence reads: CASSSTEWNEQFF. CDR3 nucleotides: TGCGCCAGCAGCTCCACCGAGTGGAATGAGCAGTTCTTC. This sequence joins TRBV5-1 and TRBJ2-1; D unresolved. The CDR3 spans 13 residues. V shed 3 bases and J shed 7 bases, with 11 bases lying between them. Germline-derived CDR1 and CDR2 are SGHRS and YFSETQ.

The V and J genes are TRBV5-1 and TRBJ2-3, with 11 bases lining up with TRBD2. V lost 1 base and J lost 3; bases outside the gene matches: 4. CDR1 and CDR2 (germline): SGHRS, YFSETQ. This CDR3 region has 16 residues. The DNA of the CDR3 is TGCGCCAGCAGCTTGTCGTTAGCGGGAGGGACAGATACGCAGTATTTT. Its protein is CASSLSLAGGTDTQYF.

This clone occurred once. This rearrangement joins TRBV9 to TRBJ1-4; D is unresolved. Deletions cut 4 bases from V and 6 bases from J, with 19 bases between. The CDR3 is made up of 16 amino acids. Germline CDR1 is SGDLS and CDR2 is YYNGEE. In DNA form, the CDR3 reads TGTGCCAGCAGCCGAACTCCGGGAAACGGCGATGAAAAACTGTTTTTT. Amino acid sequence: CASSRTPGNGDEKLFF.

This chain joins TRBV28 and TRBJ2-2; unclear D gene. Trimming removed 2 bases from V and 3 bases from J, with 13 bases in between. This CDR3 is built from 16 residues. From germline, CDR1 is MDHEN and CDR2 SYDVKM. CDR3 sequence: CASSLLTVGDTGELFF. The CDR3 bases are TGTGCCAGCAGTTTACTGACTGTAGGAGACACCGGGGAGCTGTTTTTT.

The chain has TRBV7-2 and TRBJ2-7; 7 bases agree with TRBD1. J gave up 2 bases and V 3 bases, and 7 bases lay outside the gene matches. CDR3 length: 15 residues. Germline CDR1 reads SGHTA; CDR2 reads FQGNSA. The CDR3, as DNA: TGTGCCAGCAGCTTCATAAGGACAGGCACCTACGAGCAGTACTTC. Protein product: CASSFIRTGTYEQYF.

The chain carries TRBV28 and TRBJ2-7; a possible D gene is TRBD1 (5 bases). The CDR3 runs 17 residues. Germline V gene sequence: CDR1 MDHEN, CDR2 SYDVKM. V was pared by 3 bases and J by 0 bases, with 18 bases between. The CDR3 bases are TGTGCCAGCAGTTTCGTCCCACCAGGGAAAAACTCCTACGAGCAGTACTTC. Translation gives CASSFVPPGKNSYEQYF. The full variable domain, in which reference TRBV28 and TRBJ2-7 provide the parts outside the CDR3, is DVKVTQSSRYLVKRTGEKVFLECVQDMDHENMFWYRQDPGLGLRLIYFSYDVKMKEKGDIPEGYSVSREKKERFSLILESASTNQTSMYLCASSFVPPGKNSYEQYFGPGTRLTVT.

This clone was seen only once. V and J are TRBV19 and TRBJ1-3, with D unresolved. Trimming cost V 8 bases and J 0 bases, with 17 bases left between them. The germline gives CDR1 LNHDA, CDR2 SQIVND (reference sequence). The CDR3 runs 16 residues. The CDR3 DNA is TGTGCCAGTCAAGTCAGTGACATATACTCTGGAAACACCATATATTTT. Translation gives CASQVSDIYSGNTIYF.